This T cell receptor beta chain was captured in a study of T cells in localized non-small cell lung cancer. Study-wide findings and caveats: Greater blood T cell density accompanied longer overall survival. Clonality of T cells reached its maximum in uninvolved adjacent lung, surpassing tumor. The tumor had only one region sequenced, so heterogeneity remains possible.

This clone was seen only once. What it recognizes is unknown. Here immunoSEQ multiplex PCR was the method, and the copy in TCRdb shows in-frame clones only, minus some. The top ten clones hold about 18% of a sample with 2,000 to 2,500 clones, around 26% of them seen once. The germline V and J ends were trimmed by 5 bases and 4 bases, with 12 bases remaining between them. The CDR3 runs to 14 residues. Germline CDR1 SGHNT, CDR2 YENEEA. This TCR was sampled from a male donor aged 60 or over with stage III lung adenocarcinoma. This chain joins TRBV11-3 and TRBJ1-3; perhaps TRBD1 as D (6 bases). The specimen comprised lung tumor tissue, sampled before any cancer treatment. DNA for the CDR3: TGTGCCAGCAGCACCTCAGGGGTCGGAAACACCATATATTTT. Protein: CASSTSGVGNTIYF.